The entry below gives a single T cell receptor beta chain sequence along with its context. Its antigen is unknown. This record comes from a study of T-cell memory formation after mild COVID-19. Overall study results and limits: Whether second-wave clones peaking at day 37 were SARS-CoV-2 specific went unconfirmed. Some clones that responded turned up in pre-infection memory, which suggests that cross-reactive memory joined in.

The CDR3 is made up of 15 amino acids. Germline CDR1 and CDR2: LGHNA and YSLEER. V lost 1 base, J lost 3 bases, and 6 bases stayed unmatched. The TCR alpha and TCR beta cDNA libraries, bearing sample barcodes and UMIs, were generated by 5'RACE using constant-segment primers. In TCRdb, the 5' RACE reads were re-called with MiXCR into one record per CDR3 protein. The sample includes about 420,000 distinct CDR3 sequences, about 22% of them seen just once. This chain connects TRBV4-3 to TRBJ2-7, with 7 bases fitting TRBD2. The TCR originated in an adult woman who had mild COVID-19 (a few samples of this study predate the infection). Cell type and time point are not known. The sample taken for sequencing was PBMCs or a T cell subset sorted from them (not recorded which). As DNA, the CDR3 is TGCGCCAGCAGCCAAGCTGCCGGGACTAACTACGAGCAGTACTTC. Encoded protein: CASSQAAGTNYEQYF.